Listed below are T cell receptor beta chains from one sample, sequenced in a study of read filtering for tumor transcriptome and immune sequencing. MiXCR, applied by TCRdb to the reads, yields one record per CDR3 protein. The table records tens of thousands of distinct CDR3 sequences, around 21% of them present only once. The source material was a population of CD138-negative cells sorted from bone marrow. All receptors come from a donor older than 35 with multiple myeloma. CDR3s include the opening cysteine and the closing phenylalanine or tryptophan.

cdr3_aa: CASSKALLGQGGTEAFF
v_call: TRBV21-1
j_call: TRBJ1-1

cdr3_aa: CSATDVNTEAFF
v_call: TRBV20-1
j_call: TRBJ1-1

cdr3_aa: CSVASTNQPQHF
v_call: TRBV29-1
j_call: TRBJ1-5

cdr3_aa: CAWSGTGLTGELFF
v_call: TRBV30
j_call: TRBJ2-2

cdr3_aa: CSVGAGNTEAFF
v_call: TRBV29-1
j_call: TRBJ1-1

cdr3_aa: CASSDRVSNQPQHF
v_call: TRBV2
j_call: TRBJ1-5

cdr3_aa: CACSPSAGERYNEQFF
v_call: TRBV7-9
j_call: TRBJ2-1

cdr3_aa: CSARDARGQSRSYNEQFF
v_call: TRBV20-1
j_call: TRBJ2-1

cdr3_aa: CASSQDRWDTQYF
v_call: TRBV4-1
j_call: TRBJ2-3

cdr3_aa: CASSLGQNPPDEQYF
v_call: TRBV28
j_call: TRBJ2-7

cdr3_aa: CASGQILGPDTQYF
v_call: TRBV7-9
j_call: TRBJ2-3

cdr3_aa: CSGGTGKSTEAFF
v_call: TRBV29-1
j_call: TRBJ1-1

cdr3_aa: CASSRGSGGETQYF
v_call: TRBV6-2/TRBV6-3
j_call: TRBJ2-5

cdr3_aa: CASSYRGRGYNEQFF
v_call: TRBV14
j_call: TRBJ2-1

cdr3_aa: CASGYMGTQRKLNTEAFF
v_call: TRBV6-5
j_call: TRBJ1-1

cdr3_aa: CSVDTESTNYGYTF
v_call: TRBV29-1
j_call: TRBJ1-2

cdr3_aa: CASSFGDRSYEQYF
v_call: TRBV5-5
j_call: TRBJ2-7

cdr3_aa: CASSVAVNYGYTF
v_call: TRBV25-1
j_call: TRBJ1-2

cdr3_aa: CSAPPSGGTSRNEQFF
v_call: TRBV20-1
j_call: TRBJ2-1

cdr3_aa: CSARDNSRGGYEQYF
v_call: TRBV20-1
j_call: TRBJ2-7

cdr3_aa: CASSSRDSIYNEQFF
v_call: TRBV7-9
j_call: TRBJ2-1

cdr3_aa: CASSVAEGGTDTQYF
v_call: TRBV7-8
j_call: TRBJ2-3

cdr3_aa: CASSSRASGANQPQHF
v_call: TRBV12-3/TRBV12-4
j_call: TRBJ1-5

cdr3_aa: CASSQSMGGSYNEQFF
v_call: TRBV4-3
j_call: TRBJ2-1